This is a list of T cell receptor beta chains from one sample in a study of cytomegalovirus exposure and HLA in healthy donors. Profiled with immunoSEQ multiplex PCR; TCRdb holds only in-frame clones, not every one. The sample lists 150,000 to 200,000 clones, roughly nine tenths seen once, with around 6% in the top ten. What was sequenced was PBMCs. The receptor source for this set is a woman younger than 45 in good health and CMV-seronegative. CDR3s include the opening cysteine and the closing phenylalanine or tryptophan. D genes are given only for firm matches. Clone size appears in some rows only: once, few, many, or a class for an expanded clone.

D: TRBD2; size: NA; J: TRBJ2-7; V: TRBV7-2; DNA: TGTGCCAGCAGCCCGTGGGGAGCGGGGGGAGCCTACGAGCAGTACTTC; CDR3: CASSPWGAGGAYEQYF
D: TRBD1; size: NA; J: TRBJ2-7; V: TRBV5-6; DNA: TGTGCCAGCAGCCCCAGACAGGGAAGCTCCTACGAGCAGTACTTC; CDR3: CASSPRQGSSYEQYF
D: TRBD1; size: NA; J: TRBJ1-2; V: TRBV29-1; DNA: TGCAGCGCTGAGCACAGGGGGCGAGATGGCTACACCTTC; CDR3: CSAEHRGRDGYTF
D: NA; size: NA; J: TRBJ2-7; V: TRBV30; DNA: TGTGCCTGGAACCCTAGACTAAGGCTATCCTACGAGCAGTACTTC; CDR3: CAWNPRLRLSYEQYF
D: NA; size: NA; J: TRBJ2-1; V: TRBV12-5; DNA: TGTGCTAGTGGTTTGGTACTACAAGCTCTGCAACAGTTCTTC; CDR3: CASGLVLQALQQFF
D: NA; size: many; J: TRBJ2-2; V: TRBV28; DNA: TGTGCCAGCCTAAGACGGAGGAACACCGGGGAGCTGTTTTTT; CDR3: CASLRRRNTGELFF
D: NA; size: few; J: TRBJ2-1; V: TRBV9; DNA: TGTGCCAGCAGCAGTAGTGGGGCAGGGTCCTACAATGAGCAGTTCTTC; CDR3: CASSSSGAGSYNEQFF
D: NA; size: once; J: TRBJ1-1; V: TRBV29-1; DNA: TGCAGCGCCGGGTGGAAATCTGAAGCTTTCTTT; CDR3: CSAGWKSEAFF
D: TRBD1; size: NA; J: TRBJ2-7; V: TRBV10-3; DNA: TGTGCCGTGGGACAGGGGGCAATGGACGAGCAGTACTTC; CDR3: CAVGQGAMDEQYF
D: NA; size: NA; J: TRBJ2-1; V: TRBV15; DNA: TGTGCCACCAGCGGAGACCCAAGCGCCGAAACTGGGGATGAGCAGTTCTTC; CDR3: CATSGDPSAETGDEQFF
D: NA; size: NA; J: TRBJ2-3; V: TRBV14; DNA: TGTGCCAGCAGCAAAGAGTGGGATACGCAGTATTTT; CDR3: CASSKEWDTQYF
D: TRBD1; size: NA; J: TRBJ1-5; V: TRBV7-2; DNA: TGTGCCAGCAGCCTAAGGGGGCGATCGGGTCAGGGTCAGCCCCAGCATTTT; CDR3: CASSLRGRSGQGQPQHF
D: TRBD2; size: NA; J: TRBJ2-2; V: TRBV7-7; DNA: TGTGCTAGCAGCTTAGAACTTGGAGCGGGGGGCACCGGGGAGCTGTTTTTT; CDR3: CASSLELGAGGTGELFF
D: NA; size: NA; J: TRBJ1-5; V: TRBV28; DNA: TGTGCCAGCAGTGCCCCCGGTCAGCCCCAGCATTTT; CDR3: CASSAPGQPQHF
D: NA; size: NA; J: TRBJ1-2; V: TRBV6-1; DNA: TGTGCCAGCAGTGAATTCGTCTTAAACTATGGCTACACCTTC; CDR3: CASSEFVLNYGYTF
D: TRBD1; size: NA; J: TRBJ2-1; V: TRBV19; DNA: TGTGCCGTCCGGGACAGGAGTAGTAATGAGCAGTTCTTC; CDR3: CAVRDRSSNEQFF
D: NA; size: NA; J: TRBJ1-2; V: TRBV6-6; DNA: TGTGCCAGCAGTTACGGAGAAGGCGGTGGCTACACCTTC; CDR3: CASSYGEGGGYTF
D: TRBD2; size: NA; J: TRBJ2-1; V: TRBV7-2; DNA: TGTGCCAGCAGCTTCGGCTTAGCGGGAGTGTACAATGAGCAGTTCTTC; CDR3: CASSFGLAGVYNEQFF
D: NA; size: NA; J: TRBJ2-3; V: TRBV7-2; DNA: TGTGCCAGCAGCTTAGACGGGCCCACAGATACGCAGTATTTT; CDR3: CASSLDGPTDTQYF
D: NA; size: NA; J: TRBJ1-1; V: TRBV4-3; DNA: TGCGCCAGCAGCCAAGACCCCCGGACCGGAGAAGCTTTCTTT; CDR3: CASSQDPRTGEAFF
D: NA; size: NA; J: TRBJ2-6; V: TRBV4-2; DNA: TGTGCCAGCAGCCAAGACAGCTCTGGGGCCAACGTCCTGACTTTC; CDR3: CASSQDSSGANVLTF
D: NA; size: NA; J: TRBJ1-5; V: TRBV6-1; DNA: TGTGCCAGCAGTGATGGCCCCGGGAGGCAGCCCCAGCATTTT; CDR3: CASSDGPGRQPQHF
D: NA; size: NA; J: TRBJ2-7; V: TRBV11-1; DNA: TGTGCCAGCAGCTTAGGGAGGGATTCCTACGAGCAGTACTTC; CDR3: CASSLGRDSYEQYF
D: NA; size: NA; J: TRBJ1-2; V: TRBV11-2; DNA: TGTGCCAGCAGCTTAACCGGCGGCCAGGTCAAACCGTATGGCTACACCTTC; CDR3: CASSLTGGQVKPYGYTF
D: NA; size: NA; J: TRBJ1-3; V: TRBV6-5; DNA: TGTGCCAGCAGTTTCGTTTACGGAAACACCATATATTTT; CDR3: CASSFVYGNTIYF
D: NA; size: NA; J: TRBJ1-2; V: TRBV5-4; DNA: TGTGCCAGCAGCTTTGATGGGGGCGCCTATGGCTACACCTTC; CDR3: CASSFDGGAYGYTF